This entry lists 15 T cell receptor beta chains sequenced from one sample in a study of cytomegalovirus exposure and HLA in healthy donors. This PCR relied on a set of 60 Vbeta primers and 13 Jbeta primers. Repertoires were generated with immunoSEQ multiplex PCR, while TCRdb's copy carries only in-frame clones and drops some. The table lists fewer than 250,000 clones, about four fifths of them singletons, with roughly 14% in the top ten. Sequenced input: PBMCs. Receptors originate from a young woman in good health and CMV-seropositive.

The rearrangement joins TRBV5-1 to TRBJ1-2, with D perhaps TRBD1 (5 bases). The CDR3 sequence is 16 residues long. Trimming took off 2 bases at V and 2 bases at J, with 16 bases between the two ends. Germline V gene data show CDR1 as SGHRS and CDR2 as YFSETQ. CDR3 amino acids: CASSLGDFTSNYGYTF. CDR3 coding DNA: TGCGCCAGCAGCTTAGGGGATTTTACTTCCAACTATGGCTACACCTTC.

The chain employs TRBV6-1 and TRBJ1-1; no clear D gene. The CDR3 covers 14 residues. Germline CDR1 MNHNS, CDR2 SASEGT. The ends were cut back, 6 bases at V and 1 base at J, with 12 bases in the middle. CDR3 nucleotides: TGTGCCAGCAGCTTGAGCCGGGGGAACACTGAAGCTTTCTTT. Protein: CASSLSRGNTEAFF.

This clone has only one observation. CDR3: CASSLSTGIQETQYF. CDR3 nucleotide sequence: TGTGCCAGCAGCTTGTCCACAGGTATACAAGAGACCCAGTACTTC. The gene calls are TRBV5-5 and TRBJ2-5; the D gene is possibly TRBD1 (5 bases). Germline V CDR1 and CDR2: SGHKS, YYEKEE (reference sequence). This CDR3 has 15 amino acids. V gave up 1 base and J gave up 2 bases, with 12 bases separating them.

On this clone: One end of the junction is discordant with germline, which a read error may explain. The chain recombines TRBV4-1 with TRBJ2-2, with 13 bases aligning to TRBD2. Germline loops: CDR1 MGHRA, CDR2 YSYEKL. This CDR3 is built from 17 residues. The CDR3 nucleotides read TGCGCCAGCAGCCCAACCGGGACTAGCGGGATCGGCGGGGGGCTGTTTTTT. Encoded protein: CASSPTGTSGIGGGLFF.

This clone occurred a few times. The V and J genes are TRBV5-1 and TRBJ2-1, with a tentative D call TRBD2 (5 bases). CDR3 length: 14 residues. Trimming removed 4 bases from V and 6 bases from J, with 14 bases in between. CDR1 is SGHRS and CDR2 is YFSETQ in the germline V gene. The CDR3 nucleotides read TGCGCCAGCAGCCCGGAAGGACTTAGCAATGAGCAGTTCTTC. It specifies CASSPEGLSNEQFF.

This rearrangement joins TRBV7-3 to TRBJ2-3; 12 bases line up with TRBD2. Germline V gives CDR1 SGHTA, CDR2 FQGTGA. The trim removed 5 bases at V and 0 bases at J, leaving 3 bases unmatched. This CDR3 has 16 residues. CDR3 amino acids: CASSRGTSGSTDTQYF. The DNA for the CDR3 is TGTGCCAGCAGCAGGGGGACTAGCGGGAGCACAGATACGCAGTATTTT.

V gene TRBV27 combines with J gene TRBJ2-5; 7 positions agree with TRBD1. The V gene's germline CDR1 is MNHEY and CDR2 SMNVEV (reference sequence). This CDR3 contains 14 residues. V lost 5 bases to trimming and J lost 1 base; unmatched junction nucleotides: 4. The CDR3, as DNA: TGTGCCAGCAGTGTGGACAGGACCCAAGAGACCCAGTACTTC. This codes for CASSVDRTQETQYF.

This clone was detected once. Its ends do not fully match the called genes, so a read error is possible. V and J are TRBV5-6 and TRBJ2-2; maybe TRBD1 (6 bases). Germline lookup yields CDR1 SGHDT and CDR2 YYEEEE. The CDR3 runs 17 residues. CDR3 region: CVSRGQGWTPNTGELFF. The CDR3 nucleotides read TGTGTCAGCAGGGGTCAGGGCTGGACGCCGAACACCGGGGAGCTGTTTTTT. The full variable domain, completed using reference TRBV5-6 and TRBJ2-2, is DAGVTQSPTHLIKTRGQQVTLRCSPKSGHDTVSWYQQALGQGPQFIFQYYEEEERQRGNFPDRFSGHQFPNYSSELNVNALLLGDSALYLCVSRGQGWTPNTGELFFGEGSRLTVL.

This clone was seen more than once but under ten times. J is TRBJ2-3 and V is TRBV28, with a tentative D call TRBD1 (5 bases). The length of the CDR3 is 14 residues. Germline V gene sequence: CDR1 MDHEN, CDR2 SYDVKM. The ends were cut back, 3 bases at V and 10 bases at J, with 17 bases in the middle. As DNA, the CDR3 is TGTGCCAGCAGTTTGACAGATCGATCGTTTGCGCAGTATTTT. Encoded protein: CASSLTDRSFAQYF.

The chain links TRBV9 to TRBJ1-4, with a weak D call TRBD1 (5 bases). Trimming removed 2 bases from V and 6 bases from J, with 14 bases in between. The CDR3 has 15 residues. Germline V lookup: CDR1 SGDLS, CDR2 YYNGEE. The CDR3: CASSVSTVRDEKLFF. CDR3 nucleotide sequence: TGTGCCAGCAGCGTGTCGACAGTAAGAGATGAAAAACTGTTTTTT.

The chain couples TRBV19 to TRBJ2-2; 8 bases align to TRBD1. This CDR3 contains 15 residues. With 3 bases clipped from V and 4 bases from J, the junction kept 4 bases outside the gene matches. Germline V gene data show CDR1 as LNHDA and CDR2 as SQIVND (reference sequence). The chain's CDR3 is CASSIGQGGTGELFF. The CDR3 DNA is TGTGCCAGTAGTATCGGACAGGGTGGCACCGGGGAGCTGTTTTTT. Full variable domain (outside the CDR3, taken from reference TRBV19 and TRBJ2-2): DGGITQSPKYLFRKEGQNVTLSCEQNLNHDAMYWYRQDPGQGLRLIYYSQIVNDFQKGDIAEGYSVSREKKESFPLTVTSAQKNPTAFYLCASSIGQGGTGELFFGEGSRLTVL.

This clone was counted between two and nine times. The chain has TRBV28 and TRBJ2-7; 7 positions match TRBD2. There are 14 residues in the CDR3. Germline CDR1 and CDR2: MDHEN and SYDVKM. Trimming at V came to 7 bases and at J to 3 bases, leaving 9 bases not matched to a gene. In DNA form, the CDR3 reads TGTGCCAGCACCACGACGGGGGGTATCTACGAGCAGTACTTC. Translating it yields CASTTTGGIYEQYF.

The V and J genes are TRBV7-2 and TRBJ1-5; a possible D gene is TRBD1 (5 bases). The CDR3 is 14 residues long. Germline V gene lookup returns CDR1 SGHTA and CDR2 FQGNSA. Trimming stripped 5 bases from V and 4 bases from J, with 12 bases between. The CDR3 DNA sequence: TGTGCCAGCAGCCCAATTCGGGGGAATCAGCCCCAGCATTTT. Translation gives CASSPIRGNQPQHF.

This clone showed up just a few times. The gene calls are TRBV25-1 and TRBJ2-7; D perhaps matches TRBD2 (6 bases). The CDR3 spans 16 residues. The germline V and J ends were trimmed by 0 bases and 5 bases, with 17 bases remaining between them. Germline assignment: CDR1 MGHDK and CDR2 SYGVNS. CDR3 sequence: CASSEYRGDGGNEQYF. In DNA form, the CDR3 reads TGTGCCAGCAGTGAATATCGGGGAGATGGCGGGAACGAGCAGTACTTC.

The chain links TRBV10-2 to TRBJ2-2; 8 positions match TRBD2. The germline V gene has CDR1 WSHSY and CDR2 SAAADI. The CDR3 is made up of 14 amino acids. Trimming cost V 7 bases and J 6 bases; bases outside gene matches: 7. The CDR3: CASIKAGESGELFF. The CDR3, as DNA: TGCGCCAGCATTAAAGCGGGAGAATCCGGGGAGCTGTTTTTT.